Here is one TCR beta chain with its context. Each CDR3 protein is one row after TCRdb ran MiXCR on the 5' RACE reads. This table holds about 530,000 distinct CDR3 sequences, about 16% found once. The sample comes from a study of identical twins. Looked up from germline, CDR1 is SGHAT and CDR2 is FQNNGV. V lost 2 bases to trimming and J lost 11 bases, with 13 bases between them. There are 13 residues in the CDR3. These data were also filed under a second study, of yellow fever vaccine responses in identical twins.

This sequence originates from a woman aged 18-29 years in good health. Sequencing was performed on CD4+ T cells sorted from blood. The rearrangement joins TRBV11-2 to TRBJ2-1, with a tentative D call TRBD1 (6 bases). The CDR3 DNA sequence: TGTGCCAGCAGCTTAAACAGGGTGACACAGCAGTTCTTC. Translation: CASSLNRVTQQFF.